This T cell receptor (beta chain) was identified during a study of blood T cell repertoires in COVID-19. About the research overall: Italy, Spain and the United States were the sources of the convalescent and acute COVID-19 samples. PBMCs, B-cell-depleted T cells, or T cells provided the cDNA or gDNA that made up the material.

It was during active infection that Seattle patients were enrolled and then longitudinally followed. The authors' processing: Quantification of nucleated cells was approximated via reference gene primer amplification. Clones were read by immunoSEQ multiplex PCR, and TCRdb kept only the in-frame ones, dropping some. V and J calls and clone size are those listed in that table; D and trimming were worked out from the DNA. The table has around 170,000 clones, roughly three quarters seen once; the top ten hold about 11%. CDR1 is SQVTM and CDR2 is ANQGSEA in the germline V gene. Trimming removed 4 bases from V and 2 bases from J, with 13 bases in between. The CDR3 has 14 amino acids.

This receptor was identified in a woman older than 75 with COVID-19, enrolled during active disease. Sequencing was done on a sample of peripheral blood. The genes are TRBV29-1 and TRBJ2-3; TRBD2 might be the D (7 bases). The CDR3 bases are TGCAGCGTTGCGCCGGGGGGCAACACAGATACGCAGTATTTT. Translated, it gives CSVAPGGNTDTQYF.